Listed below are T cell receptor beta chains from one sample, sequenced in a study of PD-1 and CTLA-4 blockade in melanoma. Sequenced by immunoSEQ multiplex PCR; TCRdb stores in-frame clones only, minus some. This sample yields about 29,000 clones, of which roughly nine tenths are seen a single time; about 8.9% belongs to the top ten. The input for sequencing was CD8+ T cells from peripheral blood, taken before anti-PD-1 treatment. The receptor source for this set is a human donor with melanoma. The CDR3 runs from the conserved cysteine through the conserved F or W. D genes are given only for firm matches. Part of the rows lack a size; the others show once, few, many or a class for expanded clones.

D	size	V	length	J	CDR3	DNA
TRBD2	-	TRBV15	15	TRBJ2-1	CATHPIGRAGGEQFF	TGTGCCACCCACCCCATCGGGAGGGCCGGGGGTGAGCAGTTCTTC
-	-	TRBV5-4	12	TRBJ2-1	CASSLGNSGQFF	TGTGCCAGCAGCTTGGGCAATTCGGGGCAGTTCTTC
TRBD2	-	TRBV5-4	14	TRBJ2-7	CASSSTSGGVEQYF	TGTGCCAGCAGCTCAACTAGCGGGGGGGTCGAGCAGTACTTC
-	-	TRBV29-1	15	TRBJ2-1	CSVDGSGEIYNEQFF	TGCAGCGTTGATGGAAGCGGCGAAATCTACAATGAGCAGTTCTTC
-	-	TRBV7-9	13	TRBJ2-1	CASWESNYNEQFF	TGTGCCAGCTGGGAGTCAAATTACAATGAGCAGTTCTTC
-	-	TRBV15	16	TRBJ1-1	CATSRDRRSLATEAFF	TGTGCCACCAGCAGAGATCGGCGCTCTTTGGCCACTGAAGCTTTCTTT
-	-	TRBV10-3	13	TRBJ2-7	CAISESIHYEQYF	TGTGCCATCAGTGAGTCTATACACTACGAGCAGTACTTC
-	once	TRBV27	13	TRBJ2-1	CASSPMGLDEQFF	TGTGCCAGCTCCCCGATGGGCTTGGATGAGCAGTTCTTC
-	-	TRBV19	16	TRBJ2-1	CASSIDSGMSYNEQFF	TGTGCCAGTAGTATAGATTCCGGGATGTCCTACAATGAGCAGTTCTTC
-	-	TRBV14	14	TRBJ2-7	CASSPSLMAFEQYF	TGTGCCAGCAGCCCGTCCCTCATGGCGTTCGAGCAGTACTTC
-	few	TRBV15	13	TRBJ1-2	CATNTERNYGYTF	TGTGCCACTAACACCGAACGGAACTATGGCTACACCTTC
TRBD2	few	TRBV15	16	TRBJ2-2	CATSRVAGGRTGELFF	TGTGCCACCAGCCGGGTAGCGGGAGGTCGTACCGGGGAGCTGTTTTTT
-	-	TRBV12-3/TRBV12-4	13	TRBJ1-5	CASSLRSNQPQHF	TGTGCCAGCAGTTTACGTAGCAATCAGCCCCAGCATTTT
-	-	TRBV3-1/TRBV3-2	14	TRBJ1-1	CASSLTGAGTEAFF	TGTGCCAGCAGCCTTACGGGGGCGGGCACTGAAGCTTTCTTT
-	-	TRBV27	15	TRBJ2-3	CASSLSSYHSDTQYF	TGTGCCAGCAGTTTATCCTCTTACCATTCAGATACGCAGTATTTT
-	-	TRBV4-1	16	TRBJ1-2	CASSQPSSGPEDGYTF	TGCGCCAGCAGCCAACCCTCCTCCGGGCCCGAGGACGGCTACACCTTC